The 14 T cell receptor beta chains given below trace back to one sample, sequenced in a study of T cell responses to AZD1222 COVID-19 vaccine. Method: immunoSEQ multiplex PCR; TCRdb's copy keeps in-frame clones and lacks some. The sample has 110,000 to 150,000 clones, approximately 90% seen once; the top ten hold about 3.8%. Here the sequenced sample was peripheral blood, taken on day 0 of AZD1222 vaccination. Receptors originate from an adult in good health.

This clone was found a few times. J is TRBJ2-1 and V is TRBV7-9; weak D call: TRBD2 (6 bases). V lost 1 base and J 4 bases, leaving 14 bases between the germline ends. The CDR3 spans 16 residues. The germline V gene encodes CDR1 SEHNR and CDR2 FQNEAQ (reference sequence). CDR3 sequence reads: CASSLDSGRNYNEQFF. The CDR3 DNA reads as TGTGCCAGCAGCTTAGATAGCGGACGAAATTACAATGAGCAGTTCTTC. The full variable domain, with the rest looked up from reference TRBV7-9 and TRBJ2-1, is DTGVSQNPRHKITKRGQNVTFRCDPISEHNRLYWYRQTLGQGPEFLTYFQNEAQLEKSRLLSDRFSAERPKGSFSTLEIQRTEQGDSAMYLCASSLDSGRNYNEQFFGPGTRLTVL.

The genes are TRBV10-3 and TRBJ2-7, with D possibly matching TRBD2 (7 bases). Germline CDR1 and CDR2: ENHRY and SYGVKD. Trimming cost V 10 bases and J 6 bases, with 22 bases left between them. The CDR3 extends over 14 amino acids. The CDR3 sequence is CATQGGGPVAEQYF. The CDR3 coding sequence is TGTGCCACCCAAGGGGGGGGCCCCGTGGCCGAGCAGTACTTC.

This clone has only one observation. This chain connects TRBV7-9 to TRBJ2-2; D is possibly TRBD1 or TRBD2 (5 bases each). Germline CDR1 and CDR2: SEHNR and FQNEAQ (reference sequence). There are 14 residues in the CDR3. Trimming removed 6 bases from V and 4 bases from J, with 12 bases in between. Here the CDR3 reads CASSTLGVTGELFF. The CDR3 DNA sequence: TGTGCCAGCAGTACTCTGGGGGTCACCGGGGAGCTGTTTTTT.

The V and J genes are TRBV3-1 (or the pseudogene TRBV3-2) and TRBJ2-7, with 10 bases aligning to TRBD2. Germline V CDR1 and CDR2: LGHDT, YNNKEL (reference sequence). The CDR3 is 17 amino acids. Germline trimming cut 1 base from V and 0 bases from J; bases unmatched to any gene: 6. In DNA, the CDR3 is TGTGCCAGCAGCCAAGTTTTTTCTAGCGGGAGCTCCTACGAGCAGTACTTC. Protein product: CASSQVFSSGSSYEQYF.

This clone came up once. The rearrangement joins TRBV18 to TRBJ2-5; perhaps TRBD2 as D (5 bases). The germline gives CDR1 KGHSH, CDR2 LQKENI. This CDR3 is built from 15 residues. The V end lost 5 bases, the J end lost 1 base, and 14 bases lay between the germline ends. The CDR3 sequence is CASSSSPLSQETQYF. In DNA form, the CDR3 reads TGTGCCAGCTCATCTAGCCCCCTCAGCCAAGAGACCCAGTACTTC. The entire variable domain, with the rest obtained from reference TRBV18 and TRBJ2-5, is as follows: NAGVMQNPRHLVRRRGQEARLRCSPMKGHSHVYWYRQLPEEGLKFMVYLQKENIIDESGMPKERFSAEFPKEGPSILRIQQVVRGDSAAYFCASSSSPLSQETQYFGPGTRLLVL.

This clone was observed a single time. J is TRBJ2-1 and V is TRBV7-3; 12 bases line up with TRBD2. V gave up 11 bases and J gave up 11 bases; unmatched junction bases: 19. Per germline, CDR1 SGHTA and CDR2 FQGTGA. This CDR3 comprises 16 residues. The CDR3 DNA reads as TGTGCCGGATCCGAATATGACAGGGGACTAGCGGGCCAGCAGTTCTTC. It yields the protein CAGSEYDRGLAGQQFF.

This chain connects TRBV3-1 (or the pseudogene TRBV3-2) to TRBJ1-1; no clear D. The CDR3 is 14 amino acids. Trimming shortened V by 3 bases and J by 0 bases, and 8 bases separated the two germline ends. Germline V gene data show CDR1 as LGHDT and CDR2 as YNNKEL (reference sequence). As DNA, the CDR3 is TGTGCCAGCAGCCAGGGATGGTTGAACACTGAAGCTTTCTTT. Its protein product is CASSQGWLNTEAFF.

V gene TRBV3-1 (or the pseudogene TRBV3-2) combines with J gene TRBJ1-2; 10 bases match TRBD1. CDR3 length equals 14 residues. The germline V gene encodes CDR1 LGHDT and CDR2 YNNKEL (reference sequence). Trimming took 5 bases from V and 8 from J; bases not matched to a gene: 8. The CDR3 sequence is CASSTKGQGGGYTF. In DNA form, the CDR3 reads TGTGCCAGCAGCACGAAAGGACAGGGGGGCGGCTACACCTTC.

The chain joins TRBV28 to TRBJ2-7; 9 bases are shared with TRBD1. CDR3 size: 15 residues. Germline assignment: CDR1 MDHEN and CDR2 SYDVKM. After removal of 4 bases from V and 0 bases from J, the junction contained 4 bases not matched to a gene. The CDR3 DNA is TGTGCCAGCAGTTCCCCGGGACAGGGCTCCTACGAGCAGTACTTC. This gives the protein CASSSPGQGSYEQYF.

Only one count was recorded for this clone. The chain uses TRBV5-4 and TRBJ1-1; 8 bases fit TRBD1. The CDR3 contains 15 residues. V was pared by 0 bases and J by 2 bases, with 3 bases of the junction left unmatched. Germline-derived CDR1 and CDR2 are SGHNT and YYREEE (reference sequence). In DNA form, the CDR3 reads TGTGCCAGCAGCTTGGGGGACAGGCTAAACACTGAAGCTTTCTTT. Protein: CASSLGDRLNTEAFF.

This chain uses TRBV9 with TRBJ2-5; possibly TRBD1 for D (5 bases). Germline V gene lookup returns CDR1 SGDLS and CDR2 YYNGEE. Trimming left V 4 bases short and J 1 base short, with 11 bases between. The CDR3 is 14 residues long. The CDR3 DNA reads as TGTGCCAGCAGCCCCTCGACAGTCCAAGAGACCCAGTACTTC. The encoded protein is CASSPSTVQETQYF.

J is TRBJ2-5 and V is TRBV5-1, with D perhaps given as TRBD1 or TRBD2 (5 bases each). The CDR3 is 14 residues long. V was clipped by 6 bases and J by 1 base, with 13 bases between them. Per germline, CDR1 SGHRS and CDR2 YFSETQ. The DNA for the CDR3 is TGCGCCAGCACCATCGGGACCACCCAAGAGACCCAGTACTTC. Protein: CASTIGTTQETQYF.

The chain joins TRBV6-2 or TRBV6-3 to TRBJ1-6; 7 nucleotides align to TRBD1. CDR1 and CDR2 (germline): MNHEY, SVGEGT. J lost 9 bases, V lost 5 bases, and 10 bases had no gene match. The CDR3 is 15 amino acids. CDR3 amino acids: CASSDTRGVSSPLHF. CDR3 in DNA: TGTGCCAGCAGTGACACCAGGGGGGTCTCTTCACCCCTCCACTTT.

V usage is TRBV20-1 and J usage is TRBJ2-2; 7 nucleotides agree with TRBD2. Germline trimming cut 3 bases from V and 1 base from J; bases unmatched to any gene: 5. Germline loops: CDR1 DFQATT, CDR2 SNEGSKA (reference sequence). The CDR3 runs 15 residues. CDR3 nucleotides: TGCAGTGCTAGTGCGGCGGGAGTGAACACCGGGGAGCTGTTTTTT. Translating it yields CSASAAGVNTGELFF.